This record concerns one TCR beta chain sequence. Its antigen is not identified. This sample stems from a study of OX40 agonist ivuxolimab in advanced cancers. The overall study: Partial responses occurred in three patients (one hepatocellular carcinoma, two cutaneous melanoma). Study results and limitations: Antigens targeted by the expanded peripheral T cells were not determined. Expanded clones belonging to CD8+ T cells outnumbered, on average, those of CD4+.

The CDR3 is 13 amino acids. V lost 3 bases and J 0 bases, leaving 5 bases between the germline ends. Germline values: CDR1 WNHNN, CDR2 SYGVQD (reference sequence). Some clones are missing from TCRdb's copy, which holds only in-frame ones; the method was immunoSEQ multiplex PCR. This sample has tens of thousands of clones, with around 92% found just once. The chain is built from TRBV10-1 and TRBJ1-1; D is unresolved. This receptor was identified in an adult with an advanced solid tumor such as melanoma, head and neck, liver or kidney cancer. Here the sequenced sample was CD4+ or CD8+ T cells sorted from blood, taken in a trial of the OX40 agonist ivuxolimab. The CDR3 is CASSEGVNTEAFF. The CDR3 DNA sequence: TGCGCCAGCAGTGAAGGAGTGAACACTGAAGCTTTCTTT.